The 7 T cell receptor beta chains reported below all come from one sample, sequenced in a study of beta chain features in type 1 diabetes. Every isolated RNA sample was fully reverse transcribed, so sequencing captured expressed TCRB transcripts. Generated by immunoSEQ multiplex PCR, the TCRdb table keeps only in-frame clones and is missing some. The table records under 350,000 clones, 7% to 9% of them present only once. The sample consisted of central memory CD4+ T cells from blood. These TCRs come from a woman aged 18-29 years in good health.

The CDR3 region is CASSLDEGHTQYF. In DNA, the CDR3 is TGTGCCAGCAGCTTAGATGAAGGGCATACGCAGTATTTT. This chain uses TRBV7-9 with TRBJ2-3; D gene ambiguous. Germline CDR1 SEHNR, CDR2 FQNEAQ (reference sequence). Between the trimmed V and J ends, which lost 1 base and 7 bases, there was a span of 9 bases. The CDR3 runs 13 residues.

This clone has only a few counts. The chain recombines TRBV6-1 with TRBJ2-1; D is undetermined. Germline-derived CDR1 and CDR2 are MNHNS and SASEGT. V lost 3 bases to trimming and J lost 10 bases, with 7 bases between them. This CDR3 spans 11 amino acids. The CDR3 loop reads CASSEYVEQFF. The CDR3 DNA sequence: TGTGCCAGCAGTGAGTACGTAGAGCAGTTCTTC.

The chain is built from TRBV7-2 and TRBJ1-2, with 11 positions matching TRBD1. Germline V gene lookup returns CDR1 SGHTA and CDR2 FQGNSA. The junction had 7 bases not matched to a gene; V was cut back by 5 bases and J by 5 bases. The CDR3 is 15 residues long. As DNA, the CDR3 is TGTGCCAGCAGCCTCGGGACAGGGGGTTGGTATGGCTACACCTTC. Translation gives CASSLGTGGWYGYTF.

The rearrangement links TRBV5-1 to TRBJ2-7; 8 nucleotides align to TRBD2. With 4 bases clipped from V and 5 bases from J, the junction kept 5 bases outside the gene matches. CDR3 length: 13 amino acids. The germline gives CDR1 SGHRS, CDR2 YFSETQ. The CDR3 region is CASSPRGGHEQYF. DNA of the CDR3: TGCGCCAGCAGCCCACGGGGGGGCCACGAGCAGTACTTC.

This clone was recorded a few times. The chain's CDR3 is CASSHHGQGRNTEAFF. For the CDR3, the DNA is TGTGCCAGCAGCCATCATGGACAGGGCAGGAACACTGAAGCTTTCTTT. This chain uses TRBV4-2 with TRBJ1-1; 8 bases map to TRBD1. V lost 3 bases and J lost 1; bases outside the gene matches: 7. The CDR3 has 16 amino acids. The germline V gene encodes CDR1 LGHNA and CDR2 YNFKEQ.

The chain recombines TRBV7-2 with TRBJ2-3; D not certain. V was clipped by 3 bases and J by 3 bases, with 7 bases between them. The CDR3 length is 13 residues. CDR1 is SGHTA, CDR2 FQGNSA, per germline. In DNA, the CDR3 is TGTGCCAGCAGCTTTCTACCGACAGATACGCAGTATTTT. Translated: CASSFLPTDTQYF.

The chain is built from TRBV29-1 and TRBJ2-1; TRBD2 matches at 13 bases. The V segment lost 4 bases and the J segment 6 bases; nucleotides outside the gene matches: 3. CDR3 size: 14 residues. The V gene's germline CDR1 is SQVTM and CDR2 ANQGSEA. This CDR3 reads CSVGLAGGLNEQFF. DNA of the CDR3: TGCAGCGTTGGACTAGCGGGAGGACTCAATGAGCAGTTCTTC.